The sequence of this T cell receptor (beta chain) was determined in a study of cytomegalovirus exposure and HLA in healthy donors. Study-wide points: In a later analysis, productive TCRs from donors in an Asian-associated ancestry cluster reportedly carried fewer N-insertions than the cohort mean. A cluster of highly shared sequence variants was likely a sequencing artifact.

Those who donated were healthy bone marrow donors. The CDR3 sequence is 14 residues long. The germline CDR1 and CDR2 sequences are MNHEY and SVGAGI. The ends were cut back, 4 bases at V and 4 bases at J, with 10 bases in the middle. This clone was seen a few times. What it recognizes is unknown. With 60 Vbeta and 13 Jbeta primers, the PCR was carried out. Only in-frame clones appear in the TCRdb table, and some are missing; sequencing was by immunoSEQ multiplex PCR. Found here are 150,000 to 180,000 clones, roughly 72% of them singletons; the top ten hold about 2%. Sequences were obtained from PBMCs. The V and J genes are TRBV6-5 and TRBJ2-2; maybe TRBD2 (7 bases). The receptor was derived from a man aged 30-40 years in good health and CMV-seronegative. The CDR3 here is CASSWGGTTGELFF. Here the CDR3 DNA reads TGTGCCAGCAGTTGGGGGGGCACCACCGGGGAGCTGTTTTTT.